Listed below are T cell receptor beta chains from one sample, sequenced in a study of T cells in Graves' hyperthyroidism and ophthalmopathy. In TCRdb, the multiplex PCR reads were re-called with MiXCR into one record per CDR3 protein. The data show hundreds of thousands of distinct CDR3 sequences, about 14% seen once. The sequenced sample consisted of blood. The source is a woman aged 45-59 years with Graves' ophthalmopathy. The CDR3 runs from the conserved cysteine through the conserved F or W. The order of the fields is V gene, CDR3 protein.

TRBV28	CASSLSDGRGLYEQYF
TRBV12-3/TRBV12-4	CASSPASTGWGYTF
TRBV6-2/TRBV6-3	CASRPDNNSPLHF
TRBV5-1	CASSDPPNTEAFF
TRBV19	CASSRTGQVYEQYF
TRBV7-9	CASHAGAPQETQYF
TRBV7-6	CASSLEQGVLYEQYF
TRBV7-6	CASSVGTGGETQYF
TRBV27	CASSSGTSTHTQYF
TRBV6-1	CASRVAGVHEQYF
TRBV18	CASSPVQGAFYEQYF
TRBV12-3/TRBV12-4	CASSLGGANYEQYF
TRBV20-1	CSEGLAAYNEQFF
TRBV11-2	CASSLAGGTSGNTIYF
TRBV24-1	CATGTEVHEQFF
TRBV7-6	CASSQLAGLNEQFF
TRBV20-1	CSARSRTAEKLFF
TRBV15	CATSGFEIGGRANEQFF
TRBV12-3/TRBV12-4	CASSSGLAGGPGFF
TRBV6-6	CASSYSGQVLSYEQYF
TRBV7-2	CASSHRGGISSYNEQFF
TRBV7-9	CASSLYTEGSAFF
TRBV28	CASSRAGSQREQFF
TRBV30	CAWSDAKNIQYF
TRBV15	CATSRGRAYTEAFF
TRBV27	CASSLSGRRDTQYF
TRBV15	CATGSGDAYEQYF
TRBV7-9	CASSLGNDRGNEQFF
TRBV25-1	CASSEPTTGFNTEAFF
TRBV6-4	CASSDSLAGYNEQFF
TRBV20-1	CSAPGAGSAYNEQFF
TRBV7-2	CASSLFSANSPLHF
TRBV4-1	CASSQDRNRGAREKLFF
TRBV6-5	CASSFTSGNEQFF
TRBV3-1	CASSQARELLPDTQYF
TRBV20-1	CSAREAGTLSNQPQHF
TRBV4-2	CASSQVGGGGNTEAFF
TRBV2	CASSELSLVGTSGNQETQYF
TRBV5-5	CASSSETSISRGQFF
TRBV28	CASSRENQPQHF
TRBV7-2	CASSPGTGGEGQFF
TRBV15	CATSRGSGYEQYF
TRBV12-3/TRBV12-4	CASSLGVGGYNEQFF
TRBV4-1	CASSQDPGLYGYTF
TRBV3-1	CASSTLPANNEQFF
TRBV29-1	CSVEERGRGNSYEQYF
TRBV28	CASSYFSVNQPQHF
TRBV12-3/TRBV12-4	CASRRQGTNTGELFF
TRBV28	CASTLRATGDPEAFF
TRBV28	CASSRSGGRLHTGELFF
TRBV27	CASAGTSGTDTQYF
TRBV3-1	CASSQDSTSGYNEQFF